This TCR beta chain was sequenced for a study of response to subunit inactivated influenza vaccine (dated by TCRdb to between 2018 and 2020). As for the study more broadly: Deep quantitative T cell receptor repertoire profiling was used in the study to track responses to a trivalent subunit inactivated influenza vaccine. Study-wide conclusions, independent of this receptor: According to the authors, only a limited number of new T cells may be recruited by each seasonal influenza vaccination.

The germline V gene sets CDR1 to MNHNS and CDR2 to SASEGT. V trim: 5 bases; J trim: 2 bases; unmatched bases: 4. The CDR3, cysteine through phenylalanine, is 15 amino acids long. Only CDR3 DNA remains: 45 bases, in frame from the first base. On this clonotype: This receptor's antigen is unknown. Base-call qualities are not available, and no considerably larger clone is one nucleotide away.

The library came from RT-PCR. The listed sequencing device is Illumina HiSeq 2500. The public reads were reprocessed in TCRdb via fastp at Q25 and MiXCR, keeping in-frame beta chains. Identical CDR3 protein sequences are pooled into one entry, listed with their most common genes and DNA. This sample lists some 500,000 distinct CDR3 sequences; over 25% were detected once. 1.9% of the sample is taken by the ten largest. The sequencing used CD4+ T cells sorted from PBMCs, collected roughly 5 days after vaccination. This sequence originates from a man aged 50 or older who received an inactivated influenza vaccine. Donor details come from another sample of the same person, matched by shared clones. The chain uses TRBV6-1 and TRBJ2-3; the junction holds 10 bases that match TRBD2. The CDR3 is CASSKLAGNTDTQYF. The DNA reads as follows: TGTGCCAGCAGTAAACTAGCGGGAAACACAGATACGCAGTATTTT.